This T cell receptor (beta chain) was identified in a study of Graves' ophthalmopathy and Graves' hyperthyroidism. General study findings and limits: The model flagged ophthalmopathy progression at more than 70% sensitivity and 72% to 80% specificity.

Concerning this clonotype itself: The antigen is unknown. A read error is possible here, since a much larger clone lies one base away.

For repertoire sequencing, the TCR beta CDR3 regions were amplified from RNA transcripts. First-round RT-PCR employed HTBI primers, with a second-round multiplex PCR after it. TCRdb recomputed calls from the multiplex PCR reads with MiXCR, one row per CDR3 protein. The sample consists of about 740,000 distinct CDR3 sequences, approximately 40% of them appearing once. The CDR3 consists of 15 residues. Germline V lookup: CDR1 SEHNR, CDR2 FQNEAQ (reference sequence). The sequenced material came from peripheral blood. This chain links TRBV7-9 with TRBJ1-6; D perhaps matches TRBD1 (6 bases). This TCR came from an adult man with Graves' ophthalmopathy. This chain's CDR3 is CASSFTGSLNSPPHF. CDR3 DNA sequence: TGTGCCAGCAGCTTCACAGGGTCTCTGAATTCACCCCCCCACTTT.